This T cell receptor beta chain comes out of a study of T cell repertoires in aging, cancer and after chemotherapy. Amplification of TCR beta used genomic DNA extracted from peripheral blood. Regarding this clonotype: Its target is unknown. No conserved phenylalanine or tryptophan is present at the end of the CDR3, so a read error is the likely explanation.

Germline V gene data show CDR1 as DFQATT and CDR2 as SNEGSKA (reference sequence). The J segment lost 6 bases and the V segment lost 0 bases, leaving 7 bases of the junction unmatched. The CDR3 runs 15 residues. Study results and limitations: Untreated cancer patients had significantly lower blood TCR diversity than age-matched healthy donors. Median generation probability rose over the chemotherapy interval in each cancer cohort, suggesting rebound thymic output.

Rearranged V-D-J TRB sequences were amplified with a mixed TRB-A/B primer pool. TCRdb re-analysed the multiplex PCR reads in MiXCR, keeping a single row per CDR3 protein. Seen here are 9,500 to 11,000 distinct CDR3 sequences, 25% to 30% observed once, and the top ten hold approximately 2%. Sequencing was done on a sample of blood. V and J are TRBV20-1 and TRBJ2-7; 11 bases line up with TRBD2. This clonotype originated in a human donor in good health. The CDR3 spells CSARDPLAGAFEQYY. The CDR3 DNA sequence: TGCAGTGCTAGAGACCCACTAGCGGGAGCCTTCGAGCAGTACTAC.